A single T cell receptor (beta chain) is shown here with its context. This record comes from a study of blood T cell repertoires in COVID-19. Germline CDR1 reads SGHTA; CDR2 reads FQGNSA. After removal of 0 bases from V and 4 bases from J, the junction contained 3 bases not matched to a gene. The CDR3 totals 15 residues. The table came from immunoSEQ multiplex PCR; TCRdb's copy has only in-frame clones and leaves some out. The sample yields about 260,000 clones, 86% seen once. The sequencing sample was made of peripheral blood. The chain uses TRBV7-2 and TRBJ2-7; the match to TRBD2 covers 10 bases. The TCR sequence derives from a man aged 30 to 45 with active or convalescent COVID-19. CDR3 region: CASSLAGLAAYEQYF. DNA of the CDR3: TGTGCCAGCAGCTTAGCCGGACTAGCGGCTTACGAGCAGTACTTC.